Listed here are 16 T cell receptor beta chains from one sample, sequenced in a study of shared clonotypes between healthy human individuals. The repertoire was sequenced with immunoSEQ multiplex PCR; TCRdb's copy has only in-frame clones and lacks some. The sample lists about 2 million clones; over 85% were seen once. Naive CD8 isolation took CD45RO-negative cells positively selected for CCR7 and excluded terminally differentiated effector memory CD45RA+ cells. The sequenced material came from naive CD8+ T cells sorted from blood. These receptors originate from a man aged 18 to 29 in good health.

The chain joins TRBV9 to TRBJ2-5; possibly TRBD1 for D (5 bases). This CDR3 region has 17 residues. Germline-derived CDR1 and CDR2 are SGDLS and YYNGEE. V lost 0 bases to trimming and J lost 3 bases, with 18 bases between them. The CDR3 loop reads CASSVATWGDGKETQYF. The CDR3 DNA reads TGTGCCAGCAGCGTAGCTACGTGGGGCGACGGAAAAGAGACCCAGTACTTC.

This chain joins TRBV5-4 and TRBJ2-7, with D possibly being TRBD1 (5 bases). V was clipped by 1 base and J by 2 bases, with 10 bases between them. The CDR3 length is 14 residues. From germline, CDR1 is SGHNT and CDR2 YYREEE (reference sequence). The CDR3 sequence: CASSLQDIPYEQYF. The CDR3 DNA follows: TGTGCCAGCAGCTTGCAGGACATTCCCTACGAGCAGTACTTC.

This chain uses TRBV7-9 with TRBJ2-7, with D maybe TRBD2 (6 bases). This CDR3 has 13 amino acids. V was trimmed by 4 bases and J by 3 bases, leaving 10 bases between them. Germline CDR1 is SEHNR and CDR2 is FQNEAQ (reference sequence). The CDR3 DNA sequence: TGTGCCAGCAGCTACACGGGGGACTACGAGCAGTACTTC. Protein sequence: CASSYTGDYEQYF.

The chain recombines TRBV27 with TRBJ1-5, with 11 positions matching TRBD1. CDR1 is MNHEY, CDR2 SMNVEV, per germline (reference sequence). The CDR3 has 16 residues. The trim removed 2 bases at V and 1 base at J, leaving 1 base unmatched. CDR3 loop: CASSLGQGASNQPQHF. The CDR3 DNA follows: TGTGCCAGCAGTTTAGGACAGGGGGCAAGCAATCAGCCCCAGCATTTT.

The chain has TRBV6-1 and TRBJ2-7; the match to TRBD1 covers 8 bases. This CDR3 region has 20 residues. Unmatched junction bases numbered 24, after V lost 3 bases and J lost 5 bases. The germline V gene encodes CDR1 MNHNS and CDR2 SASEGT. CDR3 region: CASSDSGSASWQGALDEQYF. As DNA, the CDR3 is TGTGCCAGCAGTGATTCCGGGTCGGCGAGTTGGCAGGGGGCGCTGGACGAGCAGTACTTC.

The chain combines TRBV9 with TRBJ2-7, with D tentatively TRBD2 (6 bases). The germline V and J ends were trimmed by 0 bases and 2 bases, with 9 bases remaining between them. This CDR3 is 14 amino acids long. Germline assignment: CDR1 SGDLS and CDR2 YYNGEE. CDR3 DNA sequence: TGTGCCAGCAGCGTAGGACTAGTCCCCTACGAGCAGTACTTC. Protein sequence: CASSVGLVPYEQYF.

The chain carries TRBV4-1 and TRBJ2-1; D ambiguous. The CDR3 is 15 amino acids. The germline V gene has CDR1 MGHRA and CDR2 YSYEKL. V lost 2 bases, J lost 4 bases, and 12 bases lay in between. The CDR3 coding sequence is TGCGCCAGCAGCCAACTTGGGTTAGTATACAATGAGCAGTTCTTC. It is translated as CASSQLGLVYNEQFF.

The CDR3 DNA reads TGTGCCAGCAGTTCCCGACGAGGGTTAGGAGAGACCCAGTACTTC. It is translated as CASSSRRGLGETQYF. The chain joins TRBV27 to TRBJ2-5; a possible D gene is TRBD2 (5 bases). The CDR3 contains 15 residues. The V and J ends lost 4 bases and 4 bases respectively, with 16 bases between them. Germline V gene lookup returns CDR1 MNHEY and CDR2 SMNVEV (reference sequence).

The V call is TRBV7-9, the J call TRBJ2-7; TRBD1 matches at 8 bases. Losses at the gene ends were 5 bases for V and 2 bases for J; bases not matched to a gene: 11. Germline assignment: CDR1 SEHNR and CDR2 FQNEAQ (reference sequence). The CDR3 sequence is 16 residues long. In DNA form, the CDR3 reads TGTGCCAGCAGCGTAGAGGCGCTACAGGGGGCCTACGAGCAGTACTTC. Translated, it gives CASSVEALQGAYEQYF.

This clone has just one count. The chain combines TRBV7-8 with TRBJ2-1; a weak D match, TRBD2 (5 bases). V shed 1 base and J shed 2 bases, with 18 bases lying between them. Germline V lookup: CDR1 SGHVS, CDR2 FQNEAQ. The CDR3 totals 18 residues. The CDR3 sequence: CASSLGTLEVPPYNEQFF. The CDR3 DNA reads TGTGCCAGCAGCTTAGGAACCCTGGAGGTCCCCCCCTACAATGAGCAGTTCTTC.

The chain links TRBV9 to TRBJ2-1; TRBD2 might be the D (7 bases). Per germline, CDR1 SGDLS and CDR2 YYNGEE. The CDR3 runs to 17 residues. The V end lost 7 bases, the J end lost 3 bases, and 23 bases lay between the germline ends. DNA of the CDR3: TGTGCCAGCGGTGGCCTGGAGGGGGGGCCCCTCTACAATGAGCAGTTCTTC. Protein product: CASGGLEGGPLYNEQFF.

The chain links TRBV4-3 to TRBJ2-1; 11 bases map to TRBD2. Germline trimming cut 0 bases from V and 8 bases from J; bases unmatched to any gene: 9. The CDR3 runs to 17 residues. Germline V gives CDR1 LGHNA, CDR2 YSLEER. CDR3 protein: CASSQDKGTSGPHEQFF. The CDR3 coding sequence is TGCGCCAGCAGCCAAGATAAAGGGACTAGCGGACCTCATGAGCAGTTCTTC.

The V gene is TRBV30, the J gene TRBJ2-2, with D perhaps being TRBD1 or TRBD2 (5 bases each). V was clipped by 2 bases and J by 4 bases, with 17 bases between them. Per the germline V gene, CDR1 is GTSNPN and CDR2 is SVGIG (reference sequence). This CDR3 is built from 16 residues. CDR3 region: CAWSTGTYPSTGELFF. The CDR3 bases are TGTGCCTGGAGTACGGGGACGTATCCCAGCACCGGGGAGCTGTTTTTT.

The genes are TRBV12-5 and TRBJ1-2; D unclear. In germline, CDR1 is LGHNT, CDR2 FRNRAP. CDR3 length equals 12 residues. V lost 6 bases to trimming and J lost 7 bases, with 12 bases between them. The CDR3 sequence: CASGPGSFGYTF. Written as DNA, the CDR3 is TGTGCTAGTGGCCCCGGGTCCTTTGGCTACACCTTC.

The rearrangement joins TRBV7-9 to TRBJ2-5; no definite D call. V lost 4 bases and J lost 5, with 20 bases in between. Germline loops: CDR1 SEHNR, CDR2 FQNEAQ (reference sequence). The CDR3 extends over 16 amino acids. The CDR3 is CASSSPLSPHGETQYF. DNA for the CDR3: TGTGCCAGCAGCTCTCCGTTGTCACCCCATGGGGAGACCCAGTACTTC.

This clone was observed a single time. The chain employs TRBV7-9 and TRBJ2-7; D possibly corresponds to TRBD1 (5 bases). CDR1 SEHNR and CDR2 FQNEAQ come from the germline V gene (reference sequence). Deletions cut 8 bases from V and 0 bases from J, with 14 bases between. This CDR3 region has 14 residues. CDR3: CASCPGFSSYEQYF. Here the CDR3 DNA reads TGTGCCAGCTGCCCAGGGTTTAGCTCCTACGAGCAGTACTTC. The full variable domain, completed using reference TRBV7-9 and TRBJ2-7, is DTGVSQNPRHKITKRGQNVTFRCDPISEHNRLYWYRQTLGQGPEFLTYFQNEAQLEKSRLLSDRFSAERPKGSFSTLEIQRTEQGDSAMYLCASCPGFSSYEQYFGPGTRLTVT.